The entry below gives a single T cell receptor (beta chain) sequence along with its context. This specimen comes from a study of blood T cell repertoires in COVID-19. Study as a whole: Italy, Spain and the United States were the sources of the convalescent and acute COVID-19 samples. From T cells, B-cell-depleted T cells, or PBMCs came the material, which was cDNA or gDNA.

Authors' methods: It was from reference gene primer amplification that nucleated cell counts were estimated. Assay: immunoSEQ multiplex PCR; the TCRdb copy retains only in-frame clones and omits some. V, J and clone size derive from that table, while D and trimming were established from the DNA sequence. Here the sample spans 150,000 to 200,000 clones, 70% to 90% being singletons. Germline V gene data show CDR1 as MGHDK and CDR2 as SYGVNS. This CDR3 spans 15 amino acids. V was shortened by 1 base and J by 5 bases, with 14 bases between the two germline ends. This chain connects TRBV25-1 to TRBJ2-5; perhaps TRBD2 as D (5 bases). Sample: peripheral blood. This clonotype was sampled from a woman aged 80 or older with acute or convalescent COVID-19. CDR3 sequence (DNA): TGTGCCAGCAGTGAATCTACTGATTGGGAGGAGACCCAGTACTTC. As protein: CASSESTDWEETQYF.